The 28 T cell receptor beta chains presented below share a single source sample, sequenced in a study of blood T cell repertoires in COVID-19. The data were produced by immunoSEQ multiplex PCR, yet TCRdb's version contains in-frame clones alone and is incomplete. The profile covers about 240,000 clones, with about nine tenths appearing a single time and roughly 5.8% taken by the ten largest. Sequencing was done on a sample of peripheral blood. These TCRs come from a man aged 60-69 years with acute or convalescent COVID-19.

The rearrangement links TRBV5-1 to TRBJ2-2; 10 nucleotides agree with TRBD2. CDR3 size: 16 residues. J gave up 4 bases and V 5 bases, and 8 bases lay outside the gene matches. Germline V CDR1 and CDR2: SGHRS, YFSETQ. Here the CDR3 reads CASRPPLAGGTGELFF. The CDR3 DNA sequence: TGCGCCAGCAGGCCACCCTTAGCGGGGGGCACCGGGGAGCTGTTTTTT.

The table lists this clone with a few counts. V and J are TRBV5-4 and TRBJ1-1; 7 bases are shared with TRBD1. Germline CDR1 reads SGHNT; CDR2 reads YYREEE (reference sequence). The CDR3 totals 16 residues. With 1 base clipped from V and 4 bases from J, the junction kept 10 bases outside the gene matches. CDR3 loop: CASSLLPDRVATEAFF. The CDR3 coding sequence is TGTGCCAGCAGCTTGCTTCCAGACAGGGTGGCCACTGAAGCTTTCTTT.

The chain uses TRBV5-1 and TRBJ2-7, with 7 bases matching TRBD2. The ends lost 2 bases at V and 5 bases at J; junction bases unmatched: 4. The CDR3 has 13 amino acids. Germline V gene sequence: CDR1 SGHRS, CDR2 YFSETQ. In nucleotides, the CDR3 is TGCGCCAGCAGCTTAGGGCGGGAGAACGAGCAGTACTTC. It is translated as CASSLGRENEQYF. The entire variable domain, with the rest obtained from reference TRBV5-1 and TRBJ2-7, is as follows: KAGVTQTPRYLIKTRGQQVTLSCSPISGHRSVSWYQQTPGQGLQFLFEYFSETQRNKGNFPGRFSGRQFSNSRSEMNVSTLELGDSALYLCASSLGRENEQYFGPGTRLTVT.

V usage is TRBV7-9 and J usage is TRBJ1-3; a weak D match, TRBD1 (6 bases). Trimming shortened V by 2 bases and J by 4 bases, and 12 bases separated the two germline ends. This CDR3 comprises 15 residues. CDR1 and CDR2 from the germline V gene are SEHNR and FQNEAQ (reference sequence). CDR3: CASSLSGQSGNTIYF. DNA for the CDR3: TGTGCCAGCAGCTTATCCGGACAGTCAGGAAACACCATATATTTT.

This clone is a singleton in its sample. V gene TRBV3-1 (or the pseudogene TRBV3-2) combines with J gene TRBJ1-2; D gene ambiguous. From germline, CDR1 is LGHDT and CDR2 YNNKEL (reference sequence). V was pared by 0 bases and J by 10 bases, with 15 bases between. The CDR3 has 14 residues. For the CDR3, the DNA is TGTGCCAGCAGCCAAGATACCTTCAGGTCCCCCTACACCTTC. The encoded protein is CASSQDTFRSPYTF.

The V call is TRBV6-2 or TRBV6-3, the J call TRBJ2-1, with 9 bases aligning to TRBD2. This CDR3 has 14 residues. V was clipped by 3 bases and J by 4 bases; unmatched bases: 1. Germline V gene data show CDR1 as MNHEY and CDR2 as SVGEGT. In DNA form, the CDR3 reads TGTGCCAGCAGTTATGCGGGAGGGTACAATGAGCAGTTCTTC. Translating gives CASSYAGGYNEQFF.

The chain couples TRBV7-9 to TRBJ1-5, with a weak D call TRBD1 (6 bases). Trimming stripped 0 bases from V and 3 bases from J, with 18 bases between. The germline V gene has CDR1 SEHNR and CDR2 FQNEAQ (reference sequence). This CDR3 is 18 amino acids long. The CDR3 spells CASSLAKGQWGDNQPQHF. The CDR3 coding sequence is TGTGCCAGCAGCTTAGCGAAAGGACAGTGGGGAGACAATCAGCCCCAGCATTTT.

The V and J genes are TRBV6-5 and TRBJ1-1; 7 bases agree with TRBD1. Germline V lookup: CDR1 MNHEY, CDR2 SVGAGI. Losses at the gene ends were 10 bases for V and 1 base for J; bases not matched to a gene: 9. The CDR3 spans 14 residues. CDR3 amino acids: CATRTGWANTEAFF. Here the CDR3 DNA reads TGTGCCACTAGGACAGGTTGGGCGAACACTGAAGCTTTCTTT.

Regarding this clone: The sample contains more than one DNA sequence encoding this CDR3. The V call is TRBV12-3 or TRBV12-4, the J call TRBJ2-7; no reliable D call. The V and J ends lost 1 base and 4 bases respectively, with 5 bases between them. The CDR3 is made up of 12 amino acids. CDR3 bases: TGTGCCAGCAGTTTAGGGGCTTACGAGCAGTACTTC. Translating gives CASSLGAYEQYF.

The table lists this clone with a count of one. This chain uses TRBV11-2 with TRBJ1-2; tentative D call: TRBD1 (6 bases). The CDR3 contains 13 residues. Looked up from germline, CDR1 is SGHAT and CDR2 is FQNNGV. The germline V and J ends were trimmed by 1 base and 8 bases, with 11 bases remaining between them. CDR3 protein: CASSLAGAMGYTF. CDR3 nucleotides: TGTGCCAGCAGCTTAGCAGGGGCTATGGGCTACACCTTC.

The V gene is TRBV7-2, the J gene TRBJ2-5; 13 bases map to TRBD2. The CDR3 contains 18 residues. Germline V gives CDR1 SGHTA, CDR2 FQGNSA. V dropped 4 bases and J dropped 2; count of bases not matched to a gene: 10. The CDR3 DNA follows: TGTGCCAGCAGCTCTCTTGATGGACTAGCGGGGGTACAAGAGACCCAGTACTTC. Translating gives CASSSLDGLAGVQETQYF.

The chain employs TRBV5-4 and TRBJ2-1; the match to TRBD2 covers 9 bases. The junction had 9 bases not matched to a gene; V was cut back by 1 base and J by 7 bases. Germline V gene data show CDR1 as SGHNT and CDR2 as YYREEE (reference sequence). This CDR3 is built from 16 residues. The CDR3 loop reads CASSLLEAGGRNEQFF. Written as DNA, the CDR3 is TGTGCCAGCAGCTTGCTTGAAGCGGGAGGTAGGAATGAGCAGTTCTTC.

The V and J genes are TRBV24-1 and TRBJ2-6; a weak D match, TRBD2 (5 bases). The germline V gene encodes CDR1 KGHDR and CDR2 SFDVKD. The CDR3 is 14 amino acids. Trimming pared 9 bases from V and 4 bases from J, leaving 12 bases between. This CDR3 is CATSTRAGANVLTF. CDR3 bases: TGTGCCACCTCAACTAGGGCCGGGGCCAACGTCCTGACTTTC.

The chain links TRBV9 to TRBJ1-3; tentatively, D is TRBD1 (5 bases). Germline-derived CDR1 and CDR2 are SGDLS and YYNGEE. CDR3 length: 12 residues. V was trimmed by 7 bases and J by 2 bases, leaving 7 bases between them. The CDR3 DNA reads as TGTGCCAGCGGGGCGCCTGGAAACACCATATATTTT. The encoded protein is CASGAPGNTIYF.

The CDR3 region has the DNA TGCAGCGTTGGGTTCCAAGCGGGAGGGCCCAATGAGCAGTTCTTC. This sequence encodes CSVGFQAGGPNEQFF. This chain connects TRBV29-1 to TRBJ2-1; 10 bases align to TRBD2. CDR3 size: 15 residues. V lost 4 bases and J lost 6; bases outside the gene matches: 9. The germline V gene has CDR1 SQVTM and CDR2 ANQGSEA.

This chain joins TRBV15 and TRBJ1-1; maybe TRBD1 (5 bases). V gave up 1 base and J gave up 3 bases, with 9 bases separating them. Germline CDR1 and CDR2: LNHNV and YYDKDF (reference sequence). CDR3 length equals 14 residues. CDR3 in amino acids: CATSRGWGDTEAFF. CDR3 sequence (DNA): TGTGCCACCAGCAGAGGTTGGGGGGACACTGAAGCTTTCTTT.

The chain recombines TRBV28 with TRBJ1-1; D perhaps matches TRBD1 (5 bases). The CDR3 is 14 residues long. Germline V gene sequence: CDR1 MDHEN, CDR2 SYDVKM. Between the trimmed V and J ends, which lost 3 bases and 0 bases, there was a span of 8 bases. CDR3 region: CASSFQGMNTEAFF. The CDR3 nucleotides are TGTGCCAGCAGTTTTCAGGGAATGAACACTGAAGCTTTCTTT.

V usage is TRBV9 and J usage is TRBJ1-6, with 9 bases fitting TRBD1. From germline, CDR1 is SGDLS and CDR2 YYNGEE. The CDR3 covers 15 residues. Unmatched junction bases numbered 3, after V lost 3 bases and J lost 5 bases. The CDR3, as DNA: TGTGCCAGCAGCGGGGACAGGGCGAATAATTCACCCCTCCACTTT. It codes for CASSGDRANNSPLHF.

CDR3 region: CASSSTTGGRTEAFF. The CDR3 DNA sequence: TGTGCCAGCAGCTCGACGACAGGGGGGAGGACTGAAGCTTTCTTT. The V call is TRBV7-6, the J call TRBJ1-1; TRBD1 matches 9 bases. This CDR3 contains 15 residues. J was trimmed by 5 bases and V by 4 bases; bases with no gene match: 8. Germline CDR1 is SGHVS and CDR2 is FNYEAQ.

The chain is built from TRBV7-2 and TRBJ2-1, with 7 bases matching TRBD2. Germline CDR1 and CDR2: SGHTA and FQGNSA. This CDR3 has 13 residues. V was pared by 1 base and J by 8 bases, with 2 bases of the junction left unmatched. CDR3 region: CASSLGLAYEQFF. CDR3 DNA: TGTGCCAGCAGCTTAGGACTAGCATATGAGCAGTTCTTC.

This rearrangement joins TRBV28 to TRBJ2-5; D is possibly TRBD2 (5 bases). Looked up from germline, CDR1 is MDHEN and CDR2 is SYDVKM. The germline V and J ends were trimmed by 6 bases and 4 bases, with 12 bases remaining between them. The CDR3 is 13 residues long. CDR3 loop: CASRPTRAETQYF. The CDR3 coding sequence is TGTGCCAGCAGGCCTACTAGGGCAGAGACCCAGTACTTC.

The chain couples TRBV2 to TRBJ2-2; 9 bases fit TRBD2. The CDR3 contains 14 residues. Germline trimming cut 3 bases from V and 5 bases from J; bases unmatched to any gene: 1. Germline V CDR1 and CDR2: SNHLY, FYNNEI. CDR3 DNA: TGTGCCAGCAGTGAGCTAGCGGGAACCGGGGAGCTGTTTTTT. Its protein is CASSELAGTGELFF.

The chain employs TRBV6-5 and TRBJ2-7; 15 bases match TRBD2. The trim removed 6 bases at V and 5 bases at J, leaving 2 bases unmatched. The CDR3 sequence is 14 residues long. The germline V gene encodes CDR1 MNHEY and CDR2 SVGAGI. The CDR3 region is CASRGTSGRNEQYF. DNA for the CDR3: TGTGCCAGCAGGGGGACTAGCGGGAGGAACGAGCAGTACTTC.

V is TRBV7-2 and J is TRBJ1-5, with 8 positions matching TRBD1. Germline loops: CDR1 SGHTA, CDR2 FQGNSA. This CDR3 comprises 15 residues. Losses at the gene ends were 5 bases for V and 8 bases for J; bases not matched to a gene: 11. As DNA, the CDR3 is TGTGCCAGCAGCCTCCAATCGCAGGGGGCGAAGCCCCAGCATTTT. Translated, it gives CASSLQSQGAKPQHF.

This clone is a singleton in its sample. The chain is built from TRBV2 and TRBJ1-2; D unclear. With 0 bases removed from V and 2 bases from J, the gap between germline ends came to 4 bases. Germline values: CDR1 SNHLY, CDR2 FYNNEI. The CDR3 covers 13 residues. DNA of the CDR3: TGTGCCAGCAGTGAAGCCAGGAACTATGGCTACACCTTC. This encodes CASSEARNYGYTF.

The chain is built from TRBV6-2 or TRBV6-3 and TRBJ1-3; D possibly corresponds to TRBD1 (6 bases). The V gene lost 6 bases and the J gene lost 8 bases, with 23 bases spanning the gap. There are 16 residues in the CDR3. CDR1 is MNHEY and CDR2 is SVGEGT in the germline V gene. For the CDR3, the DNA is TGTGCCAGCAGGTACCCTTCGGGGGGCCGAGAGGACACCATATATTTT. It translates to CASRYPSGGREDTIYF.

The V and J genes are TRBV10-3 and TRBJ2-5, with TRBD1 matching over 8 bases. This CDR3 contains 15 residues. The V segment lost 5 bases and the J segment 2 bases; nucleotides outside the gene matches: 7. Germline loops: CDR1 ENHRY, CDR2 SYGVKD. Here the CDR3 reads CAISWGQAIQETQYF. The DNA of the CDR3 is TGTGCCATCAGTTGGGGACAGGCGATTCAAGAGACCCAGTACTTC.

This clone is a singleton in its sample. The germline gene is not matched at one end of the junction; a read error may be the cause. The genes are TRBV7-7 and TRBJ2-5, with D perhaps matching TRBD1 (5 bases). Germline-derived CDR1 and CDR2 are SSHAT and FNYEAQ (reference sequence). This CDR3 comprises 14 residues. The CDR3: CASSHPTDQETQYF. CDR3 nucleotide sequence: TGTGCTAGCAGCCACCCGACAGACCAAGAGACCCAGTACTTC.